The present T cell receptor (beta chain) was sequenced within a study of technical replicates of blood from several donors. In germline, CDR1 is MGHRA, CDR2 YSYEKL. CDR3 length: 22 residues. The J segment lost 0 bases and the V segment lost 1 base, leaving 13 bases of the junction unmatched. Assay: immunoSEQ multiplex PCR; the TCRdb copy retains only in-frame clones and omits some. This table holds about 79,000 clones, around 94% found once. This clone was seen once. Sequencing was done on a sample of T cells isolated from PBMCs. The chain couples TRBV4-1 to TRBJ2-1, with TRBD2 identical over 15 bases. The source is a human donor in good health. As DNA, the CDR3 is TGCGCCAGCAGCCAAGCGGGAGGGTGGACTAGCGGGAGGGAAAGCTCCTACAATGAGCAGTTCTTC. As protein: CASSQAGGWTSGRESSYNEQFF.